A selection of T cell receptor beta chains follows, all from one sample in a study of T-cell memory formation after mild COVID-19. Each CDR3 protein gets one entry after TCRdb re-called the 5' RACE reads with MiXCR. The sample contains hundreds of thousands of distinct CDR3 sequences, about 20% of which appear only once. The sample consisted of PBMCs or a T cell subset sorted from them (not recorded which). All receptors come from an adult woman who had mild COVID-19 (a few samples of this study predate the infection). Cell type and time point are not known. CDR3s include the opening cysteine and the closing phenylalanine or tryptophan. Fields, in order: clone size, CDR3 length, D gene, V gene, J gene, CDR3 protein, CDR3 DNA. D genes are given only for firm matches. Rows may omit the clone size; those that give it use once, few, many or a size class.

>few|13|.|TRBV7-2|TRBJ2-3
CASSLQAADTQYF
TGTGCCAGCAGCTTACAGGCAGCAGATACGCAGTATTTT
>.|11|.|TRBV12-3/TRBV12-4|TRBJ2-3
CASSKRDTQYF
TGTGCCAGCAGTAAGCGAGATACGCAGTATTTT
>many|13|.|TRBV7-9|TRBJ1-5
CASSLAAGQPQHF
TGTGCCAGCAGCTTAGCGGCGGGACAGCCCCAGCATTTT
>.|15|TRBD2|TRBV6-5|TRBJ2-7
CASRRASGGSYEQYF
TGTGCCAGCAGAAGAGCTAGCGGGGGTTCCTACGAGCAGTACTTC
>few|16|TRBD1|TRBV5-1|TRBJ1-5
CASSSRTGLAPKPQHF
TGCGCCAGCTCATCCAGGACAGGGTTGGCACCAAAGCCCCAGCATTTT
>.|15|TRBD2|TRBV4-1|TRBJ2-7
CASSQETSAAYEQYF
TGCGCCAGCAGCCAAGAGACTAGCGCGGCCTACGAGCAGTACTTC
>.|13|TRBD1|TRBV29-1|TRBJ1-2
CSGGDRDVYGYTF
TGCAGCGGCGGGGACAGGGACGTTTATGGCTACACCTTC
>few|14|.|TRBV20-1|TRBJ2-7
CSARDRLTAYEQYF
TGCAGTGCTAGAGATCGGCTCACTGCCTACGAGCAGTACTTC
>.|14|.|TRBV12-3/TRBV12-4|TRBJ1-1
CASRYQGMNTEAFF
TGTGCCAGCAGGTATCAGGGGATGAACACTGAAGCTTTCTTT
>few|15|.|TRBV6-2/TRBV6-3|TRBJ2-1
CASSNLASFYNEQFF
TGTGCCAGCAGTAATCTAGCGAGTTTCTACAATGAGCAGTTCTTC
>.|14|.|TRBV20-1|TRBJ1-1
CSARATPANTEAFF
TGCAGTGCTAGAGCCACCCCAGCGAACACTGAAGCTTTCTTT
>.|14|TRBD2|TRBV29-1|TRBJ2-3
CSVARGGAGDTQYF
TGCAGCGTTGCACGCGGGGGGGCCGGAGATACGCAGTATTTT
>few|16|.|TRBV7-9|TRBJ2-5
CASSAAQRVLLETQYF
TGTGCCAGCAGCGCCGCTCAGCGGGTCCTATTAGAGACCCAGTACTTC
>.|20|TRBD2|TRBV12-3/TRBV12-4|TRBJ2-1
CASSPLRREDQYLINNEQFF
TGTGCCAGCAGTCCCCTGCGGCGGGAGGACCAGTACCTTATTAACAATGAGCAGTTCTTC
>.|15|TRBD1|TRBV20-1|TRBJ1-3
CTSGTGGLSGNTIYF
TGCACCTCCGGGACAGGAGGACTGTCTGGAAACACCATATATTTT
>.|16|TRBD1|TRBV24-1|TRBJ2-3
CATSDSTGGLADTQYF
TGTGCCACCAGTGATTCCACAGGGGGCCTAGCAGATACGCAGTATTTT
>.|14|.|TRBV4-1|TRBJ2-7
CASSQYPVAYEQYF
TGCGCCAGCAGCCAATATCCGGTAGCCTACGAGCAGTACTTC
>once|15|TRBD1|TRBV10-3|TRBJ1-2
CAISGGQGNNYGYTF
TGTGCCATCAGTGGCGGACAGGGAAATAACTATGGCTACACCTTC
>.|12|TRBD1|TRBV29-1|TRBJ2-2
CSGGTGTGELFF
TGCAGCGGGGGGACAGGGACCGGGGAGCTGTTTTTT
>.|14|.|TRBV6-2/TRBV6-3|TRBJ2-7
CASSYMRMPNEQYF
TGTGCCAGCAGTTACATGAGGATGCCTAACGAGCAGTACTTC
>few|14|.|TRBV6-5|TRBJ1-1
CASSYGGWNTEAFF
TGTGCCAGCAGTTACGGGGGTTGGAACACTGAAGCTTTCTTT
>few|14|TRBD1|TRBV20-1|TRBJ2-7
CSARGQGAQYEQYF
TGCAGTGCTAGAGGTCAGGGGGCGCAGTACGAGCAGTACTTC
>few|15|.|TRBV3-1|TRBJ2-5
CASKVPGRSQETQYF
TGTGCCAGCAAGGTTCCGGGGAGATCACAAGAGACCCAGTACTTC
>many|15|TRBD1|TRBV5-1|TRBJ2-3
CASRETGGITDTQYF
TGCGCCAGCAGAGAGACAGGGGGAATCACAGATACGCAGTATTTT
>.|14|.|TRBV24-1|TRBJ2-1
CATSDFPSYNEQFF
TGTGCCACCAGTGATTTTCCCTCTTACAATGAGCAGTTCTTC
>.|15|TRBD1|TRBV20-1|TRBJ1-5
CSARRGTGSNQPQHF
TGCAGTGCTAGGAGGGGGACAGGCAGCAATCAGCCCCAGCATTTT
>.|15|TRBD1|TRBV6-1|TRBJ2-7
CASSEGPGQSYEQYF
TGTGCCAGCAGTGAAGGTCCGGGACAGTCCTACGAGCAGTACTTC
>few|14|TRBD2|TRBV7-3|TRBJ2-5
CASSFSGEGETQYF
TGTGCCAGCAGCTTTAGCGGGGAGGGAGAGACCCAGTACTTC
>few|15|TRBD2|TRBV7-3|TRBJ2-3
CASSDVSGTTDTQYF
TGTGCCAGCAGCGATGTTAGCGGGACCACAGATACGCAGTATTTT
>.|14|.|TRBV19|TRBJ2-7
CASSIGGTIQQQYF
TGTGCCAGTAGTATAGGGGGCACCATTCAACAGCAGTACTTC
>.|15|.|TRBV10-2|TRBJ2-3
CASSGGGRTRDTQYF
TGCGCCAGCTCTGGGGGGGGGCGAACAAGAGATACGCAGTATTTT
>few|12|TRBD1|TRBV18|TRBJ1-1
CASSLETGEAFF
TGTGCCAGCTCTCTGGAGACAGGGGAAGCTTTCTTT
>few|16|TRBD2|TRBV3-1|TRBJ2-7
CASSTTGLAGSSEQYF
TGTGCCAGCAGCACGACGGGGCTAGCGGGATCCTCCGAGCAGTACTTC
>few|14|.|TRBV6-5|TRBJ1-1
CASNGQFGNTEAFF
TGTGCCAGCAACGGACAGTTTGGGAACACTGAAGCTTTCTTT
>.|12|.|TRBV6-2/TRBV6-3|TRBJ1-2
CASSYHPGAYTF
TGTGCCAGCAGTTACCACCCAGGGGCGTACACCTTC
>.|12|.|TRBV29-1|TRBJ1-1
CSVGEGVTEAFF
TGCAGCGTTGGTGAAGGGGTCACTGAAGCTTTCTTT
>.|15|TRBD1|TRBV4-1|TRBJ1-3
CASSQRTGGGNTIYF
TGCGCCAGCAGCCAGCGGACAGGAGGTGGAAACACCATATATTTT
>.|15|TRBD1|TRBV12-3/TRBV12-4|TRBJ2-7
CASSLDGTDLYEQYF
TGTGCCAGCAGTTTAGACGGGACAGATCTCTACGAGCAGTACTTC
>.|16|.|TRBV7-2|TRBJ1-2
CASSSAMGGGRYGYTF
TGTGCCAGCAGCTCAGCTATGGGGGGGGGTCGCTATGGCTACACCTTC
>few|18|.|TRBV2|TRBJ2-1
CASSEPSEASLWRNEQFF
TGTGCCAGCAGTGAACCCTCTGAGGCTAGCCTATGGCGGAATGAGCAGTTCTTC
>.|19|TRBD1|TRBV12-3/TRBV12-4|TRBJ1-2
CASSLVSGQAFSLNYGYTF
TGTGCCAGCAGTTTAGTTTCCGGACAGGCCTTTTCTCTTAACTATGGCTACACCTTC
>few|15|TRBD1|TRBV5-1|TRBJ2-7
CASSRTGTGRDEQYF
TGCGCCAGCAGCCGCACCGGGACAGGCAGGGACGAGCAGTACTTC
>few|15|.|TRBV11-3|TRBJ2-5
CASSLGMGNQETQYF
TGTGCCAGCAGCTTAGGTATGGGGAACCAAGAGACCCAGTACTTC
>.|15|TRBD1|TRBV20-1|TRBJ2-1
CSASHDRVRSDEQFF
TGCAGTGCTAGTCACGACAGGGTGAGGAGCGATGAGCAGTTCTTC
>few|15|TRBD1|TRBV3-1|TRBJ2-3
CASSPDRGLADTQYF
TGTGCCAGCAGCCCGGACAGGGGGCTGGCAGATACGCAGTATTTT
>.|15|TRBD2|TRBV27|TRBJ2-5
CASSLSPGGTETQYF
TGTGCCAGCAGTTTATCGCCGGGAGGAACGGAGACCCAGTACTTC
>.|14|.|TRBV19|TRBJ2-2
CASSISENTGELFF
TGTGCCAGTAGTATATCAGAGAACACCGGGGAGCTGTTTTTT
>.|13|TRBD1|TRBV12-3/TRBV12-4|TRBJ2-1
CASSGQGIDEQFF
TGTGCCAGCAGTGGACAGGGGATCGATGAGCAGTTCTTC
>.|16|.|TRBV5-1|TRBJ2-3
CASSPPGSARSDTQYF
TGCGCCAGCAGCCCCCCGGGTAGCGCAAGGTCAGATACGCAGTATTTT
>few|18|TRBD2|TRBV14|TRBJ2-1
CASSQGFAGDRSYNEQFF
TGTGCCAGCAGCCAAGGATTCGCGGGAGATAGATCCTACAATGAGCAGTTCTTC
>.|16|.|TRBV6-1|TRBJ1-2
CASSDPGVSRSYGYTF
TGTGCCAGCAGTGACCCAGGGGTTTCGCGGAGCTATGGCTACACCTTC
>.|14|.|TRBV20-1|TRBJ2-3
CSARLASYTDTQYF
TGCAGTGCTAGACTAGCCAGTTACACAGATACGCAGTATTTT
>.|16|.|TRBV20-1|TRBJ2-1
CSARESVGELYNEQFF
TGCAGTGCTAGAGAATCTGTGGGGGAGCTTTACAATGAGCAGTTCTTC
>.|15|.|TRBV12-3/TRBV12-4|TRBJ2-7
CASSEVPGISYEQYF
TGTGCCAGCAGTGAGGTTCCAGGTATCTCCTACGAGCAGTACTTC
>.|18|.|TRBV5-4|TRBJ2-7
CASSLGTGRLAGVYEQYF
TGTGCCAGCAGCTTGGGGACAGGGCGGCTAGCGGGTGTCTACGAGCAGTACTTC
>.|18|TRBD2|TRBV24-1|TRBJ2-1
CATSDAGLAARSIYEQFF
TGTGCCACCAGTGACGCCGGACTAGCGGCGAGATCAATTTATGAGCAGTTCTTC
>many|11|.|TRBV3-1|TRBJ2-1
CASSLSGEQFF
TGTGCCAGCAGCCTTTCGGGAGAGCAGTTCTTC
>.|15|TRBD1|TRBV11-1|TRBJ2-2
CASSTRGLGTGELFF
TGTGCCAGCAGCACCAGGGGGCTAGGCACCGGGGAGCTGTTTTTT
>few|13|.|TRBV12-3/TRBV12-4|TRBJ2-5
CASSLGSREKQYF
TGTGCCAGCAGTTTAGGTAGCAGGGAAAAGCAGTACTTC